Shown below are 27 T cell receptor beta chains from a single sample sequenced in a study of blood T cell repertoires in COVID-19. The assay was immunoSEQ multiplex PCR, and TCRdb's table has in-frame clones only and misses some. This sample carries around 170,000 clones, roughly nine tenths of them seen once, and the ten largest clones take approximately 2.1%. Source material: peripheral blood. These receptors originate from a young man who had recovered from COVID-19.

The chain recombines TRBV7-2 with TRBJ1-2, with D maybe TRBD1 (6 bases). Germline CDR1 reads SGHTA; CDR2 reads FQGNSA. V was trimmed by 5 bases and J by 1 base, leaving 14 bases between them. This CDR3 is built from 15 residues. The CDR3 loop is CASSAQGRGNYGYTF. As DNA, the CDR3 is TGTGCCAGCAGCGCCCAAGGCAGGGGTAACTATGGCTACACCTTC.

This clone showed up just a few times. This chain connects TRBV7-2 to TRBJ1-1, with a tentative D call TRBD1 (6 bases). V lost 1 base and J 1 base, leaving 7 bases between the germline ends. Germline CDR1 and CDR2: SGHTA and FQGNSA. This CDR3 comprises 14 residues. DNA for the CDR3: TGTGCCAGCAGCTTAGGGGGACAGAACACTGAAGCTTTCTTT. Its translation: CASSLGGQNTEAFF.

This clone was found a few times. This rearrangement joins TRBV29-1 to TRBJ1-2; D is possibly TRBD1 (5 bases). The length of the CDR3 is 15 residues. Germline loops: CDR1 SQVTM, CDR2 ANQGSEA. V was shortened by 0 bases and J by 2 bases, with 13 bases between the two germline ends. For the CDR3, the DNA is TGCAGCGTTGAAGATTCCAGGGTTGGCAACTATGGCTACACCTTC. Translating it yields CSVEDSRVGNYGYTF.

V gene TRBV5-1 combines with J gene TRBJ1-5, with D possibly TRBD1 on 6 matching bases. The V end was cut by 0 bases, the J end by 7 bases, with 11 bases between. There are 14 residues in the CDR3. Per germline, CDR1 SGHRS and CDR2 YFSETQ. The CDR3 protein is CASSLEGGKQPQHF. The CDR3 DNA reads as TGCGCCAGCAGCTTGGAGGGGGGGAAACAGCCCCAGCATTTT.

CDR3 in amino acids: CASSLGQGLDEQFF. The DNA for the CDR3 is TGTGCCAGCAGTTTGGGGCAGGGGTTGGATGAGCAGTTCTTC. The V and J genes are TRBV28 and TRBJ2-1; a weak D match, TRBD1 (6 bases). Trimming took off 3 bases at V and 8 bases at J, with 14 bases between the two ends. Germline CDR1 and CDR2: MDHEN and SYDVKM. This CDR3 has 14 amino acids.

The rearrangement joins TRBV4-3 to TRBJ2-7, with TRBD2 matching 13 bases. Losses at the gene ends were 4 bases for V and 3 bases for J; bases not matched to a gene: 15. CDR3 size: 19 residues. The germline CDR1 and CDR2 sequences are LGHNA and YSLEER. CDR3 nucleotides: TGCGCCAGCAGCCCTGACGGACTAGCGGGAGCTGGTACCCACTACGAGCAGTACTTC. This encodes CASSPDGLAGAGTHYEQYF.

This clone appeared once. The chain recombines TRBV27 with TRBJ1-2, with 9 bases fitting TRBD1. The trim removed 6 bases at V and 2 bases at J, leaving 4 bases unmatched. The CDR3 is 14 residues long. In germline, CDR1 is MNHEY, CDR2 SMNVEV (reference sequence). The DNA for the CDR3 is TGTGCCAGCAGACCTACAGGGGGCAACTATGGCTACACCTTC. Its protein product is CASRPTGGNYGYTF.

CDR3 nucleotides: TGTGCCAGCAGCTTGGGGGGGAGGGCTACGAACACTGAAGCTTTCTTT. Residues: CASSLGGRATNTEAFF. The V gene is TRBV5-4, the J gene TRBJ1-1; possibly TRBD1 for D (5 bases). V lost 0 bases to trimming and J lost 1 base, with 13 bases between them. From germline, CDR1 is SGHNT and CDR2 YYREEE (reference sequence). The CDR3 is 16 amino acids. Filled out from reference TRBV5-4 and TRBJ1-1, the complete variable domain reads ETGVTQSPTHLIKTRGQQVTLRCSSQSGHNTVSWYQQALGQGPQFIFQYYREEENGRGNFPPRFSGLQFPNYSSELNVNALELDDSALYLCASSLGGRATNTEAFFGQGTRLTVV.

The gene calls are TRBV7-2 and TRBJ1-1; a possible D gene is TRBD1 (6 bases). V shed 1 base and J shed 0 bases, with 9 bases lying between them. Germline-derived CDR1 and CDR2 are SGHTA and FQGNSA. The CDR3 runs to 15 residues. The CDR3 region is CASSLGTVMNTEAFF. The CDR3 DNA reads TGTGCCAGCAGCTTAGGGACAGTCATGAACACTGAAGCTTTCTTT.

The chain employs TRBV27 and TRBJ1-2, with TRBD1 identical over 12 bases. This CDR3 comprises 15 residues. Germline V lookup: CDR1 MNHEY, CDR2 SMNVEV (reference sequence). With 5 bases clipped from V and 6 bases from J, the junction kept 7 bases outside the gene matches. The CDR3 region is CASSPGTGGKDGYTF. In nucleotides, the CDR3 is TGTGCCAGCAGTCCAGGGACAGGGGGCAAGGATGGCTACACCTTC.

CDR3 sequence (DNA): TGTGCCAGCAGTTCCCCCGGGGGGAGTATAGTAGATACGCAGTATTTT. Residues: CASSSPGGSIVDTQYF. The chain has TRBV28 and TRBJ2-3; 7 bases agree with TRBD2. The CDR3 extends over 16 amino acids. Germline V gene data show CDR1 as MDHEN and CDR2 as SYDVKM. V lost 4 bases and J lost 5; bases outside the gene matches: 12.

The CDR3 protein is CARSLATVIYNEQFF. The CDR3 coding sequence is TGTGCCAGAAGCTTGGCTACTGTGATATACAATGAGCAGTTCTTC. This chain uses TRBV5-3 with TRBJ2-1; D ambiguous. TRBV5-3 carries the ORF label, with uncertain function. The V gene lost 0 bases and the J gene lost 4 bases, with 11 bases spanning the gap. This CDR3 is 15 amino acids long.

In this sample, this clone turned up a few times. The chain employs TRBV6-5 and TRBJ1-1; no clear D gene. Germline V CDR1 and CDR2: MNHEY, SVGAGI. This CDR3 comprises 13 residues. Between the trimmed V and J ends, which lost 5 bases and 1 base, there was a span of 8 bases. The CDR3 sequence: CASSRDTNTEAFF. CDR3 DNA sequence: TGTGCCAGCAGTCGAGACACGAACACTGAAGCTTTCTTT.

This chain joins TRBV6-1 and TRBJ1-2, with TRBD1 matching 7 bases. The V gene end was trimmed by 2 bases and the J gene end by 5 bases; junction bases not matched to a gene: 8. This CDR3 is built from 15 residues. Germline V gene data show CDR1 as MNHNS and CDR2 as SASEGT. The CDR3: CASSELRQGGYGYTF. The DNA of the CDR3 is TGTGCCAGCAGTGAACTGCGACAGGGCGGTTATGGCTACACCTTC.

The chain combines TRBV24-1 with TRBJ2-7; D not resolved. Per germline, CDR1 KGHDR and CDR2 SFDVKD. CDR3 length equals 13 residues. Trimming cost V 4 bases and J 1 base, with 7 bases left between them. Written as DNA, the CDR3 is TGTGCCACCAGTGACACAGAGTCCTACGAGCAGTACTTC. Protein sequence: CATSDTESYEQYF.

The V call is TRBV5-1, the J call TRBJ2-1; 7 bases map to TRBD1. CDR1 is SGHRS and CDR2 is YFSETQ in the germline V gene. The CDR3 totals 14 residues. V was pared by 3 bases and J by 3 bases, with 3 bases of the junction left unmatched. The CDR3 region is CASSSGDSYNEQFF. The CDR3 coding sequence is TGCGCCAGCAGCTCAGGGGACAGCTACAATGAGCAGTTCTTC.

The J gene is TRBJ2-1, the V gene TRBV25-1; TRBD1 matches 8 bases. Germline values: CDR1 MGHDK, CDR2 SYGVNS. The trim removed 6 bases at V and 2 bases at J, leaving 3 bases unmatched. This CDR3 region has 14 residues. CDR3 amino acids: CASRRTGTYNEQFF. The CDR3 nucleotides are TGTGCCAGCAGAAGGACAGGGACCTACAATGAGCAGTTCTTC.

The chain is built from TRBV5-6 and TRBJ2-5, with 7 bases identical to TRBD1. The CDR3 runs to 16 residues. The V segment lost 6 bases and the J segment 2 bases; nucleotides outside the gene matches: 13. The germline V gene has CDR1 SGHDT and CDR2 YYEEEE. This chain's CDR3 is CASTTLFGTEQETQYF. CDR3 sequence (DNA): TGTGCCAGCACCACTCTCTTCGGGACAGAGCAAGAGACCCAGTACTTC. The variable domain in full, with the rest retrieved from reference TRBV5-6 and TRBJ2-5, is DAGVTQSPTHLIKTRGQQVTLRCSPKSGHDTVSWYQQALGQGPQFIFQYYEEEERQRGNFPDRFSGHQFPNYSSELNVNALLLGDSALYLCASTTLFGTEQETQYFGPGTRLLVL.

The V and J genes are TRBV18 and TRBJ2-7; a weak D match, TRBD2 (6 bases). Germline loops: CDR1 KGHSH, CDR2 LQKENI. This CDR3 is 16 amino acids long. Trimming stripped 3 bases from V and 2 bases from J, with 17 bases between. CDR3 DNA sequence: TGTGCCAGCTCACCCCGCGGGACCTTTACCCCCTACGAGCAGTACTTC. Its protein product is CASSPRGTFTPYEQYF.

This rearrangement joins TRBV4-3 to TRBJ2-1; TRBD2 matches 7 bases. This CDR3 has 17 amino acids. From germline, CDR1 is LGHNA and CDR2 YSLEER. Germline trimming cut 0 bases from V and 8 bases from J; bases unmatched to any gene: 13. CDR3 bases: TGCGCCAGCAGCCAAGATGTGGGGTGGGAGGGGTCGCATGAGCAGTTCTTC. This translates into CASSQDVGWEGSHEQFF.

The rearrangement uses TRBV10-3 and TRBJ2-7, with D perhaps matching TRBD1 (5 bases). The CDR3 consists of 13 residues. Germline CDR1 is ENHRY and CDR2 is SYGVKD. Trimming took off 6 bases at V and 3 bases at J, with 12 bases between the two ends. In nucleotides, the CDR3 is TGTGCCATCAGAGCAGACAGCCGCTACGAGCAGTACTTC. This sequence encodes CAIRADSRYEQYF.

This chain links TRBV3-1 (or the pseudogene TRBV3-2) with TRBJ1-2; 9 nucleotides line up with TRBD1. The germline CDR1 and CDR2 sequences are LGHDT and YNNKEL (reference sequence). The trim removed 4 bases at V and 7 bases at J, leaving 4 bases unmatched. The CDR3 sequence is 13 residues long. Here the CDR3 DNA reads TGTGCCAGCAGCCCACAGGGGGCGCGTGGCTACACCTTC. This translates into CASSPQGARGYTF.

The chain links TRBV10-3 to TRBJ1-1; D is ambiguous. V lost 6 bases and J 1 base, leaving 12 bases between the germline ends. Germline V CDR1 and CDR2: ENHRY, SYGVKD. The CDR3 spans 14 residues. This chain's CDR3 is CAISEFDWNTEAFF. The CDR3 nucleotides are TGTGCCATCAGCGAATTTGACTGGAACACTGAAGCTTTCTTT.

The CDR3 nucleotides read TGTGCCAGCAGCACCCGGGACTCCACGAGCAATGAGCAGTTCTTC. Its protein is CASSTRDSTSNEQFF. The chain employs TRBV3-1 (or the pseudogene TRBV3-2) and TRBJ2-1; weak D call: TRBD2 (6 bases). In germline, CDR1 is LGHDT, CDR2 YNNKEL (reference sequence). The V end lost 5 bases, the J end lost 6 bases, and 17 bases lay between the germline ends. The CDR3 has 15 amino acids.

This chain uses TRBV6-2 or TRBV6-3 with TRBJ2-5; 14 bases fit TRBD2. V lost 6 bases, J lost 4 bases, and 16 bases stayed unmatched. The CDR3 contains 19 residues. CDR1 is MNHEY, CDR2 SVGEGT, per germline. This CDR3 is CASSRPSRGLAGERETQYF. The DNA of the CDR3 is TGTGCCAGCAGCAGACCGTCACGGGGACTAGCGGGAGAGAGAGAGACCCAGTACTTC.

The J gene is TRBJ2-1, the V gene TRBV7-2; 8 bases fit TRBD1. Unmatched junction bases numbered 11, after V lost 0 bases and J lost 10 bases. This CDR3 region has 16 residues. Germline V gene sequence: CDR1 SGHTA, CDR2 FQGNSA. CDR3 amino acids: CASSLARGLPGGEQFF. The CDR3 region has the DNA TGTGCCAGCAGCTTAGCAAGGGGACTCCCAGGGGGCGAGCAGTTCTTC.

The CDR3 reads CASSPPGFRQGDGNTIYF. In DNA form, the CDR3 reads TGTGCCAGCTCACCCCCCGGCTTTCGACAGGGCGACGGAAACACCATATATTTT. V and J are TRBV18 and TRBJ1-3; 7 bases line up with TRBD1. The J segment lost 4 bases and the V segment lost 3 bases, leaving 15 bases of the junction unmatched. The CDR3 length is 18 residues. Per the germline V gene, CDR1 is KGHSH and CDR2 is LQKENI. Using reference TRBV18 and TRBJ1-3 for the parts outside the CDR3, the full variable domain is NAGVMQNPRHLVRRRGQEARLRCSPMKGHSHVYWYRQLPEEGLKFMVYLQKENIIDESGMPKERFSAEFPKEGPSILRIQQVVRGDSAAYFCASSPPGFRQGDGNTIYFGEGSWLTVV.